This T cell receptor (beta chain) was identified in a study of T cell responses to AZD1222 COVID-19 vaccine. The CDR3 spans 15 residues. Germline V gene sequence: CDR1 MNHNY, CDR2 SVGAGI (reference sequence). After removal of 7 bases from V and 4 bases from J, the junction contained 9 bases not matched to a gene. The assay was immunoSEQ multiplex PCR, and TCRdb's table has in-frame clones only and misses some. The sample records fewer than 90,000 clones, around 90% being singletons. Sample: peripheral blood, taken 28 days after the second AZD1222 dose. The TCR was taken from an adult who received the AZD1222 COVID-19 vaccine. The rearrangement joins TRBV6-6 to TRBJ1-2; 10 bases align to TRBD1. Written as DNA, the CDR3 is TGTGCCAGCACCCCGGGACAGGGGCCTCCCTATGGCTACACCTTC. It specifies CASTPGQGPPYGYTF.